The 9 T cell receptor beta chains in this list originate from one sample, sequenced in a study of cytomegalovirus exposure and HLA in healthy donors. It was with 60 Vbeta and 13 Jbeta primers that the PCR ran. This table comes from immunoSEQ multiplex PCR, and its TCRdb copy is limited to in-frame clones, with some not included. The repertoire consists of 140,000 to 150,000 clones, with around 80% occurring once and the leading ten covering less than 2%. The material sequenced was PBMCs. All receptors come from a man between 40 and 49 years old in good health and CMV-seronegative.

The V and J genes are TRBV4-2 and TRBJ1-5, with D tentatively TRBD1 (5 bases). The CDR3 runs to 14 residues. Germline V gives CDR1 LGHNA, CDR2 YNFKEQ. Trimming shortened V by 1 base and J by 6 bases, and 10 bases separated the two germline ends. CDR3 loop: CASSQGQGVQPQHF. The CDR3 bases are TGTGCCAGCAGCCAAGGGCAGGGTGTTCAGCCCCAGCATTTT.

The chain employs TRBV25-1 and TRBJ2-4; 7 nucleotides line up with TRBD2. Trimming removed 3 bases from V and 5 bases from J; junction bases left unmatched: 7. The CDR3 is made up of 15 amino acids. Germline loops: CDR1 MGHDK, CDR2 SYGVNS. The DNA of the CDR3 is TGTGCCAGCAGTGAGGAGGGACTAATGCAAAACATTCAGTACTTC. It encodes CASSEEGLMQNIQYF.

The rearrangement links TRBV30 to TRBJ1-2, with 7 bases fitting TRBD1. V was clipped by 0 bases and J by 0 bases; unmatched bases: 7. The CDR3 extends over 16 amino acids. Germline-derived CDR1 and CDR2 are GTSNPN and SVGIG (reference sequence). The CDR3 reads CAWSVRWDSPNYGYTF. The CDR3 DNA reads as TGTGCCTGGAGTGTAAGGTGGGACAGTCCTAACTATGGCTACACCTTC. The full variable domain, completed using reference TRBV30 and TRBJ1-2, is SQTIHQWPATLVQPVGSPLSLECTVEGTSNPNLYWYRQAAGRGLQLLFYSVGIGQISSEVPQNLSASRPQDRQFILSSKKLLLSDSGFYLCAWSVRWDSPNYGYTFGSGTRLTVV.

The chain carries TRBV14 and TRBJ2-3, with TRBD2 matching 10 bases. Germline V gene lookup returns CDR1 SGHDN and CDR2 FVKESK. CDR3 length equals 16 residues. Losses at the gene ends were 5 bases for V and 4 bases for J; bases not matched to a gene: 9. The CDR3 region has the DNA TGTGCCAGCAGCTCCCTAGGGAGCGGGAGGGCAGATACGCAGTATTTT. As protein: CASSSLGSGRADTQYF. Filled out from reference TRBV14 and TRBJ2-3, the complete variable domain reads EAGVTQFPSHSVIEKGQTVTLRCDPISGHDNLYWYRRVMGKEIKFLLHFVKESKQDESGMPNNRFLAERTGGTYSTLKVQPAELEDSGVYFCASSSLGSGRADTQYFGPGTRLTVL.

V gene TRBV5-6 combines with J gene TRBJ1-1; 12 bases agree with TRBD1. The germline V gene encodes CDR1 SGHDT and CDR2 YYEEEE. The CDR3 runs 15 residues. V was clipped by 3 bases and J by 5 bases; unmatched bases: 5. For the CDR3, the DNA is TGTGCCAGCAGCTGGGGACAGGGGGCCGTTACTGAAGCTTTCTTT. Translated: CASSWGQGAVTEAFF.

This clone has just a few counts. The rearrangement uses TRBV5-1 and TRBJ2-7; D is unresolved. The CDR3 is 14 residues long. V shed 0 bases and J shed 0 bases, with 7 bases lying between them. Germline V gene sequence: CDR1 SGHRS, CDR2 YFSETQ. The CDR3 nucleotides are TGCGCCAGCAGCTTGGACCGGAGCTCCTACGAGCAGTACTTC. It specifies CASSLDRSSYEQYF.

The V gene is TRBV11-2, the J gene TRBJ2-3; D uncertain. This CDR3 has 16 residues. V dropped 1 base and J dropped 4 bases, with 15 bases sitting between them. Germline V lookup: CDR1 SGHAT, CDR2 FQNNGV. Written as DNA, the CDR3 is TGTGCCAGCAGCTTAGTCTCGGGTTCCTCGGCAGATACGCAGTATTTT. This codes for CASSLVSGSSADTQYF.

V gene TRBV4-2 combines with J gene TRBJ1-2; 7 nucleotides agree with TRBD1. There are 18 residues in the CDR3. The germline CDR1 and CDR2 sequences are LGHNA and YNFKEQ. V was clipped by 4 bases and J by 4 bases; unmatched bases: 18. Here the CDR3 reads CASSPGTDITDYAYGYTF. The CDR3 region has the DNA TGTGCCAGCAGCCCGGGGACAGATATTACCGACTACGCCTATGGCTACACCTTC.

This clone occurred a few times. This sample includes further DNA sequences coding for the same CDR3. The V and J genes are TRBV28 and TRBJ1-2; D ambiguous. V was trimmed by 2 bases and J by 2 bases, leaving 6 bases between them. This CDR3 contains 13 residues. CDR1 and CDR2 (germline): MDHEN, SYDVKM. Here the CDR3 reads CASSLELNYGYTF. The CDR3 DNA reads TGTGCCAGCAGTTTAGAACTCAACTATGGCTACACCTTC.